The 6 T cell receptor beta chains below were found in one sample sequenced in a study of memory CD4+ T cells and cytomegalovirus serostatus (dated by TCRdb to between 2018 and 2021). Single viable CD3+CD4+CD8-CD45RO+ cells were sorted as memory CD4+ T cells on a FACSAria II. The library relied on the immunoSEQ multiplex PCR assay. TCRdb retrieved this table from immuneACCESS and kept in-frame rearrangements only. Not all clones are present; in checked studies, unresolved V genes account for under half, and no reason is known for the remainder. This sample is represented by tens of thousands of clones; over 75% of them were singletons. The biggest ten clones account for 0.75% to 0.85% of the sample. The specimen sequenced was memory CD4+ T cells from blood. These receptors all come from an adult in good health and CMV-seronegative.

V gene TRBV6-1 combines with J gene TRBJ1-4, with 7 bases that match TRBD1. The CDR3 sequence is 16 residues long. Germline assignment: CDR1 MNHNS and CDR2 SASEGT. The ends lost 0 bases at V and 7 bases at J; junction bases unmatched: 8. The CDR3 sequence: CASSEAGGQLGEKLFF. The CDR3 DNA follows: TGTGCCAGCAGTGAAGCGGGGGGACAGTTAGGTGAAAAACTGTTTTTT.

The J gene is TRBJ2-4, the V gene TRBV5-5; D is unclear. Trimming removed 3 bases from V and 5 bases from J, with 6 bases in between. Germline CDR1 and CDR2: SGHKS and YYEKEE (reference sequence). This CDR3 is built from 12 residues. The CDR3 nucleotides are TGTGCCAGCAGCTCCTCGCAAAACATTCAGTACTTC. Protein product: CASSSSQNIQYF.

This clone was found a few times. A read error may account for a junction end that differs from germline. This chain links TRBV7-8 with TRBJ2-3; D is possibly TRBD1 or TRBD2 (5 bases each). Germline CDR1 and CDR2: SGHVS and FQNEAQ. The CDR3 is made up of 11 amino acids. CDR3 loop: CASSGLGRSNF. The CDR3 region has the DNA TGTGCCAGCAGCGGACTGGGGCGCAGTAATTTT. The entire variable domain, with the rest obtained from reference TRBV7-8 and TRBJ2-3, is as follows: GAGVSQSPRYKVAKRGQDVALRCDPISGHVSLFWYQQALGQGPEFLTYFQNEAQLDKSGLPSDRFFAERPEGSVSTLKIQRTQQEDSAVYLCASSGLGRSNFGPGTRLTVL.

J is TRBJ2-7 and V is TRBV6-1; D possibly corresponds to TRBD1 (5 bases). CDR1 and CDR2 (germline): MNHNS, SASEGT. Deletions cut 1 base from V and 3 bases from J, with 13 bases between. The CDR3 consists of 15 residues. CDR3: CASSEVYTGHYEQYF. The CDR3 DNA sequence: TGTGCCAGCAGTGAAGTGTACACAGGACACTACGAGCAGTACTTC.

J is TRBJ2-1 and V is TRBV20-1; TRBD2 is a possible D gene (6 bases). The CDR3 is 11 residues long. Germline V CDR1 and CDR2: DFQATT, SNEGSKA (reference sequence). Trimming took 3 bases from V and 10 from J, leaving 10 bases between them. The CDR3, as DNA: TGCAGTGCTAGTCGGCGGGACGAGCAGTTCTTC. Its protein product is CSASRRDEQFF.

This CDR3 is CASRSGVQYF. CDR3 coding DNA: TGTGCCAGCAGGAGCGGCGTGCAGTACTTC. V and J are TRBV6-6 and TRBJ2-7; the D gene is possibly TRBD2 (5 bases). This CDR3 has 10 amino acids. V lost 6 bases and J 9 bases, leaving 9 bases between the germline ends. In germline, CDR1 is MNHNY, CDR2 SVGAGI (reference sequence).